This T cell receptor (beta chain) is drawn from a study of vaccination and CD4 T cells after COVID-19. Looking at the study overall: It was a median around 92 days after diagnosis, with a range of 35 to 161, that post-COVID samples were drawn.

Note on this clonotype: The antigen is undetermined.

As for treatment: approximately 11-day PBMC culture with coronavirus spike peptide pools or control peptides (ViraFEST assay). TCR sequencing followed the expansion of antigen-specific T cells with peptide pools in ViraFEST. Culture proceeded for less than twelve days, and CD4+ T cells were then isolated by negative selection. V lost 7 bases and J lost 6, with 21 bases in between. The CDR3 runs 16 residues. Germline CDR1 is SGHTA and CDR2 is FQGNSA. At the Johns Hopkins FTIC core, DNA taken from cultured CD4+ T cells was sequenced by way of the Oncomine TCR Beta short-read assay. One entry per CDR3 protein, called by TCRdb with MiXCR from the PCR reads. The table lists about 20,000 distinct CDR3 sequences, around 50% of them singletons.

This receptor was taken from a human donor who had recovered from COVID-19. The chain employs TRBV7-2 and TRBJ2-2; the D gene is possibly TRBD2 (5 bases). Sequences were obtained from CD4+ T cells from blood, cultured in vitro. The CDR3 nucleotides read TGTGCCAGCAAGAGGGAAGGGCTCCTCCTACCCGGGGAGCTGTTTTTT. Amino acids: CASKREGLLLPGELFF.